Listed below are T cell receptor beta chains from one sample, sequenced in a study of blood T cell repertoires in COVID-19. The table came from immunoSEQ multiplex PCR; TCRdb's copy has only in-frame clones and leaves some out. The sample shows about 230,000 clones, approximately 80% of them seen only once. Material for sequencing was peripheral blood. Receptors originate from a man aged 35 to 55 with acute or convalescent COVID-19. CDR3s include the opening cysteine and the closing phenylalanine or tryptophan. The D gene is left open where the match is weak. Size is stated for part of the rows, as once, few or many counts, or as a class when the clone is expanded.

>TRBJ1-6|TRBV18|.|TRBD1
CASSRSGQGASSPLHF
TGTGCCAGCTCACGCTCCGGACAGGGGGCTTCTTCACCCCTCCACTTT
>TRBJ2-7|TRBV29-1|.|.
CSVEVRAGRSSYEQYF
TGCAGCGTTGAAGTAAGGGCGGGCAGGAGCTCCTACGAGCAGTACTTC
>TRBJ1-2|TRBV18|.|TRBD1
CASSQLDITTGGEGYTF
TGTGCCAGCTCACAACTTGACATAACTACAGGGGGTGAGGGCTACACCTTC
>TRBJ2-1|TRBV4-2|.|TRBD2
CASSGGGGYNEQFF
TGTGCCAGCAGCGGGGGGGGAGGCTACAATGAGCAGTTCTTC
>TRBJ1-3|TRBV7-8|.|TRBD1
CASSPRGQGAHGNTIYF
TGTGCCAGCAGCCCTCGAGGACAGGGGGCGCATGGAAACACCATATATTTT
>TRBJ1-1|TRBV9|.|.
CASSVARSMNTEAFF
TGTGCCAGCAGCGTAGCGAGGAGTATGAACACTGAAGCTTTCTTT
>TRBJ2-3|TRBV5-1|once|TRBD1
CASNPNRGGTDTQYF
TGCGCCAGCAACCCAAACAGGGGAGGCACAGATACGCAGTATTTT
>TRBJ2-2|TRBV7-2|.|TRBD1
CASSLTGASGELFF
TGTGCCAGCAGCTTAACAGGGGCTTCCGGGGAGCTGTTTTTT
>TRBJ2-1|TRBV5-1|.|.
CASSPLSYNEQFF
TGCGCCAGCTCTCCACTCTCCTACAATGAGCAGTTCTTC
>TRBJ1-5|TRBV7-9|.|TRBD1
CASSFSGQGAQPQHF
TGTGCCAGCAGCTTTTCGGGACAGGGGGCTCAGCCCCAGCATTTT
>TRBJ2-2|TRBV19|.|TRBD2
CASSISLAGGPGELFF
TGTGCCAGTAGTATTTCGCTAGCGGGAGGGCCCGGGGAGCTGTTTTTT
>TRBJ2-7|TRBV27|.|TRBD2
CASSKAGVVNEQYF
TGTGCCAGCAGTAAAGCGGGAGTGGTTAACGAGCAGTACTTC
>TRBJ1-4|TRBV23-1|once|TRBD1
CASSRIKGQGSSGKTNEKLFF
TGCGCCAGCAGTCGGATAAAGGGACAGGGGAGTTCTGGGAAGACTAATGAAAAACTGTTTTTT
>TRBJ2-5|TRBV5-1|.|TRBD1
CASSQGQGTTQYF
TGCGCCAGCAGCCAGGGACAGGGAACGACCCAGTACTTC
>TRBJ1-2|TRBV29-1|.|.
CSVPASGGGYTF
TGCAGCGTTCCCGCGTCAGGAGGAGGCTACACCTTC
>TRBJ1-5|TRBV19|.|.
CASSLVTGTSNQPQHF
TGTGCCAGTAGTCTAGTAACAGGGACATCTAATCAGCCCCAGCATTTT
>TRBJ2-2|TRBV11-2|.|.
CASTPPGGSNTGELFF
TGTGCCAGCACGCCCCCCGGGGGTTCGAACACCGGGGAGCTGTTTTTT
>TRBJ2-1|TRBV3-1/TRBV3-2|.|TRBD2
CASGESSGLNEQFF
TGTGCTTCAGGCGAGTCTAGCGGCCTGAATGAGCAGTTCTTC
>TRBJ2-5|TRBV19|.|.
CASSMRQEETQYF
TGTGCCAGTAGTATGAGGCAAGAAGAGACCCAGTACTTC
>TRBJ2-3|TRBV7-6|few|.
CASSRGPSDTQYF
TGTGCCAGCAGTCGAGGTCCCTCGGATACGCAGTATTTT
>TRBJ1-2|TRBV29-1|.|TRBD1
CSVTGTGDGYTF
TGCAGCGTAACCGGGACAGGGGATGGCTACACCTTC
>TRBJ1-2|TRBV4-1|.|.
CASSRRANYGYTF
TGCGCCAGCAGCCGGAGGGCTAACTATGGCTACACCTTC
>TRBJ1-1|TRBV6-2/TRBV6-3|.|.
CASSYPREVAEAFF
TGTGCCAGCAGTTACCCCCGGGAGGTGGCTGAAGCTTTCTTT
>TRBJ2-1|TRBV19|.|.
CASSSGTNNEQFF
TGTGCCAGTAGTAGCGGGACCAACAATGAGCAGTTCTTC
>TRBJ2-1|TRBV24-1|.|TRBD2
CATSDQTSGRTQQFF
TGTGCCACCAGTGACCAGACTAGCGGGAGAACCCAGCAGTTCTTC
>TRBJ1-2|TRBV12-3/TRBV12-4|.|TRBD1
CASSPDRVYGYTF
TGTGCCAGCAGCCCCGACAGGGTCTATGGCTACACCTTC
>TRBJ2-5|TRBV7-8|.|TRBD2
CASRPGRGGRGGTQYF
TGTGCCAGCCGTCCAGGAAGGGGCGGGAGAGGAGGGACCCAGTACTTC
>TRBJ2-1|TRBV19|.|TRBD1
CASSPGQVNGWDEQFF
TGTGCCAGTAGTCCCGGACAGGTAAACGGTTGGGATGAGCAGTTCTTC
>TRBJ1-1|TRBV12-3/TRBV12-4|.|TRBD1
CASSPDREQAFF
TGTGCCAGCAGCCCGGACAGGGAGCAAGCTTTCTTT
>TRBJ1-6|TRBV14|once|TRBD1
CASSQYRGSPLHF
TGTGCCAGCAGCCAGTACAGGGGGAGTCCCCTCCACTTT
>TRBJ1-2|TRBV10-3|.|TRBD1
CAIHGTDLNYGYTF
TGTGCCATCCATGGGACAGACCTTAACTATGGCTACACCTTC
>TRBJ2-7|TRBV28|.|.
CASSPTGRETYEQYF
TGTGCCAGCAGTCCTACTGGGCGGGAAACCTACGAGCAGTACTTC
>TRBJ1-1|TRBV18|.|.
CASLPGGGAGKIAEAFF
TGTGCCAGCCTACCCGGGGGGGGCGCGGGGAAAATCGCTGAAGCTTTCTTT
>TRBJ1-2|TRBV7-9|.|.
CASSLPRSGYTF
TGTGCCAGCAGCCTCCCTCGGTCCGGCTACACCTTC